The present TCR beta chain was sequenced within a study of blood T cell repertoires in COVID-19. Using immunoSEQ multiplex PCR, the repertoire was profiled, and TCRdb retains in-frame clones only, with some absent. The sample carries some 180,000 clones, about four fifths recorded once. Germline V gene sequence: CDR1 LGHNA, CDR2 YNFKEQ. V shed 6 bases and J 7 bases; nucleotides not matched to a gene: 2. The CDR3 has 12 residues. The source of this sequence is a man in his 60s with acute or convalescent COVID-19. Sequencing was carried out using peripheral blood. The rearrangement links TRBV4-2 to TRBJ2-1; 8 nucleotides align to TRBD1. The CDR3 protein is CASSYRGNEQFF. CDR3 DNA sequence: TGTGCCAGCAGTTACAGGGGGAATGAGCAGTTCTTC.